These 9 T cell receptor beta chains share one sample of origin, sequenced in a study of blood T cells in healthy people across ages. With a J-beta primer mix and a sample-barcoded 5' primer, a second PCR ran about 7 to 12 cycles. MiXCR was run by TCRdb on the 5' RACE reads, yielding one entry per CDR3 protein. The data show approximately 900,000 distinct CDR3 sequences, with roughly 52% seen just once and over 10% held by the top ten. The sequenced material came from blood. The receptors originated from a man in his thirties or forties in good health.

This clonotype was detected a few times. This chain connects TRBV6-5 to TRBJ1-1, with D unresolved. There are 13 residues in the CDR3. Germline V gene lookup returns CDR1 MNHEY and CDR2 SVGAGI. The V end was cut by 6 bases, the J end by 3 bases, with 11 bases between. CDR3: CASSHYTYTEAFF. Here the CDR3 DNA reads TGTGCCAGCAGCCACTACACATACACTGAAGCTTTCTTT.

This clonotype was detected only a few times. This chain uses TRBV20-1 with TRBJ2-1; no clear D gene. This CDR3 spans 13 amino acids. CDR1 and CDR2 from the germline V gene are DFQATT and SNEGSKA (reference sequence). Trimming took off 3 bases at V and 7 bases at J, with 13 bases between the two ends. This CDR3 is CSARGTLPNEQFF. The CDR3, as DNA: TGCAGTGCTAGGGGTACCCTACCGAATGAGCAGTTCTTC.

V gene TRBV7-9 combines with J gene TRBJ1-1; no definite D call. The CDR3 contains 11 residues. Trimming removed 3 bases at V and 8 bases at J, with 7 bases between. The germline V gene has CDR1 SEHNR and CDR2 FQNEAQ (reference sequence). CDR3 in amino acids: CASSFEAEAFF. For the CDR3, the DNA is TGTGCCAGCAGCTTTGAGGCAGAAGCTTTCTTT.

The chain couples TRBV5-8 to TRBJ2-1, with D unresolved. The CDR3 covers 17 residues. The ends were cut back, 0 bases at V and 7 bases at J, with 20 bases in the middle. Germline values: CDR1 SGHTS, CDR2 YDEGEE. CDR3 protein: CASSLVERSQRANEQFF. CDR3 sequence (DNA): TGTGCCAGCAGCTTGGTGGAGCGCAGCCAACGGGCAAATGAGCAGTTCTTC.

The chain links TRBV12-5 to TRBJ1-2; D is perhaps TRBD1 (5 bases). The CDR3 totals 14 residues. V was cut by 5 bases and J by 8 bases, with 18 bases left in between. Germline V lookup: CDR1 LGHNT, CDR2 FRNRAP. CDR3: CASGLRGGVGGYTF. CDR3 coding DNA: TGTGCTAGTGGTCTACGCGGGGGTGTTGGAGGCTACACCTTC.

This chain links TRBV6-1 with TRBJ2-7; a possible D gene is TRBD2 (7 bases). The DNA end lines up better with TRBJ2-5; the J call may be wrong. The CDR3 is 14 residues long. Germline V gene lookup returns CDR1 MNHNS and CDR2 SASEGT. CDR3: CASRRGGEVETQYF. CDR3 DNA sequence: TGTGCCAGCAGACGAGGGGGGGAAGTGGAGACCCAGTACTTC.

This sequence joins TRBV13 and TRBJ1-1; D remains unclear. The CDR3 extends over 15 amino acids. Germline lookup yields CDR1 PRHDT and CDR2 FYEKMQ (reference sequence). V gave up 7 bases and J gave up 1 base, with 16 bases separating them. The CDR3 loop reads CASTQSKIGNTEAFF. CDR3 sequence (DNA): TGTGCCAGCACTCAATCCAAAATCGGGAACACTGAAGCTTTCTTT. Together with reference TRBV13 and TRBJ1-1, the CDR3 gives the full variable domain: AAGVIQSPRHLIKEKRETATLKCYPIPRHDTVYWYQQGPGQDPQFLISFYEKMQSDKGSIPDRFSAQQFSDYHSELNMSSLELGDSALYFCASTQSKIGNTEAFFGQGTRLTVV.

As to this clonotype: The junction does not match germline at one end; this may be a read error. This chain connects TRBV4-3 to TRBJ2-6, with D possibly being TRBD1 (6 bases). The CDR3 has 17 residues. Germline CDR1 is LGHNA and CDR2 is YSLEER. The DNA for the CDR3 is TGCGCCAGCAGCCAAGAGTTCGGGACAACTGGGGCCGACGTCCTGACTTTC. It translates to CASSQEFGTTGADVLTF.

This clonotype was counted between two and nine times. The chain links TRBV7-9 to TRBJ1-6; 8 bases fit TRBD1. The length of the CDR3 is 14 residues. Germline V CDR1 and CDR2: SEHNR, FQNEAQ (reference sequence). With V trimmed by 4 bases and J by 9 bases, 5 bases remained unmatched. CDR3 DNA sequence: TGTGCCAGCAGCTCGGGACAGGTGCGTTCACCCCTCCACTTT. This encodes CASSSGQVRSPLHF.